The subject of this entry is one T cell receptor beta chain. Its antigen is as yet unknown. This sample stems from a study of cytomegalovirus exposure and HLA in healthy donors. Study-level findings and limits: The listing of 150 to 200 TCR beta chains classed them as cytomegalovirus-associated. Rare TCR sequences predominated, though certain public TCRs were found in many donors.

V was trimmed by 4 bases and J by 1 base, leaving 7 bases between them. The CDR3 is 13 residues long. The germline V gene encodes CDR1 MGHRA and CDR2 YSYEKL. The repertoire was sequenced with immunoSEQ multiplex PCR; TCRdb's copy has only in-frame clones and lacks some. The table shows over 200,000 clones, with 65% to 85% occurring only once. The sequence was obtained from a woman in her 30s in good health and CMV-seropositive. The material sequenced was PBMCs. The rearrangement uses TRBV4-1 and TRBJ1-1; D is unclear. The CDR3 nucleotides read TGCGCCAGCAGCCTAACAGAGAACACTGAAGCTTTCTTT. Encoded protein: CASSLTENTEAFF.